This TCR beta chain was profiled in a study of blood T cell repertoires in COVID-19. Across the whole study: Cohort 3 recovery required two negative PCRs, clearance, or symptom resolution. Sources were T cells, B-cell-depleted T cells, or PBMCs; the material itself was cDNA or gDNA.

The cohort comprised adults aged roughly 18 to 90 years residing in approximately 25 US areas. Participants were placed into cohorts based on the clinical history they reported. There are a few counts of this clone. CDR3 size: 16 residues. The J segment lost 5 bases and the V segment lost 4 bases, leaving 9 bases of the junction unmatched. CDR1 SGHTA and CDR2 FQGNSA come from the germline V gene. Clones were read by immunoSEQ multiplex PCR, and TCRdb kept only the in-frame ones, dropping some. The table shows over 250,000 clones, with roughly 91% occurring only once. This clonotype originated in a woman aged 55-69 years in a cohort exposed to, infected with or recovered from COVID-19 (not recorded which). The specimen sequenced was PBMCs or T cells enriched from blood (not recorded which). V gene TRBV7-2 combines with J gene TRBJ1-4; the match to TRBD1 covers 8 bases. The CDR3 loop is CASSSSSGGWNEKLFF. The CDR3 DNA is TGTGCCAGCAGCTCTAGTTCAGGGGGCTGGAATGAAAAACTGTTTTTT.